This T cell receptor beta chain came from a study of CXCR3-negative and CXCR3-positive naive CD8 T cells. Study-wide results and caveats: CXCR3-positive naive cells had TRB CDR3s that were more hydrophobic than CXCR3-negative naive cells had.

As for this clonotype: Its antigen remains unknown.

The CDR3 is 15 amino acids. CDR1 is LGHNA and CDR2 is YSLEER in the germline V gene. With UMI labels, 5' RACE was used to prepare the TRB cDNA libraries. Following a re-call of the 5' RACE reads, TCRdb has one entry per CDR3 protein and lacks DNA. This listing includes tens of thousands of distinct CDR3 sequences. The chain uses TRBV4-3 and TRBJ2-1; the D gene TCRdb calls, TRBD1, cannot be checked with no DNA. The clonotype originates from a human donor in good health. Some clones in this sample may be carry-over from other donors' samples. Sequenced material: naive CXCR3+ CD8+ T cells from blood. Subset indicated: CD45RO-CCR7+CD27+CD95- naive CD8+ T cells expressing CXCR3 (TNR3+). This CDR3 reads CASSQLGQGGNEQFF.